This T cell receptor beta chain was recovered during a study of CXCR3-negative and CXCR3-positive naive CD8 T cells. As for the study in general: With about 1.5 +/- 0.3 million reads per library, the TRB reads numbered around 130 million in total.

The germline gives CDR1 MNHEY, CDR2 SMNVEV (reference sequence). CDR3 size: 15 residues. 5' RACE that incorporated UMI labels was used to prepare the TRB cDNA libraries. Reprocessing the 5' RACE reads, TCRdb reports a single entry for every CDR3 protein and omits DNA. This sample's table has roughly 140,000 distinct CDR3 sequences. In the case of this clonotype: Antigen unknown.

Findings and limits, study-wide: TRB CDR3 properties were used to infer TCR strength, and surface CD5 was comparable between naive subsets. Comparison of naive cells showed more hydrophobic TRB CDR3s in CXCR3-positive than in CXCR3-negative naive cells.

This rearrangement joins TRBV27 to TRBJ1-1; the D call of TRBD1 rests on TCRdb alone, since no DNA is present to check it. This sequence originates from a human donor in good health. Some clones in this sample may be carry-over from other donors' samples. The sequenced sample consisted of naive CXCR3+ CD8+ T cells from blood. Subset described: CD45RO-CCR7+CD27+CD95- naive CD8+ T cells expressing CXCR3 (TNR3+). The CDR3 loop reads CASSSTPGGITEAFF.